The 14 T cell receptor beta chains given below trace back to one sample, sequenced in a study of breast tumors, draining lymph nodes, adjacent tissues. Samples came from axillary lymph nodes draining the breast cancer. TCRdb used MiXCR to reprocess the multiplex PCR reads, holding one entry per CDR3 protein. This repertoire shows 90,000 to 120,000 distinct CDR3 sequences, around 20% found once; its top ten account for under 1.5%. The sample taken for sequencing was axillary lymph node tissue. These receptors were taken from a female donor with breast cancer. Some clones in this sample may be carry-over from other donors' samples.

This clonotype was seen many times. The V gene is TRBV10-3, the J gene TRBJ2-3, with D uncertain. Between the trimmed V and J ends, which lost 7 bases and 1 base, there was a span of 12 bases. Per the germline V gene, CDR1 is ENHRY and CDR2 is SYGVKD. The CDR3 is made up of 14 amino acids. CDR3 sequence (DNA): TGTGCCATCACGGAGAGATCGGGCACAGATACGCAGTATTTT. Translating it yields CAITERSGTDTQYF.

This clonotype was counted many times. The CDR3 DNA is TGTGCCAGCAACTGGGCGGGGGGAGAAGAGACCCAGTACTTC. Protein sequence: CASNWAGGEETQYF. The chain employs TRBV2 and TRBJ2-5, with 8 bases identical to TRBD2. The germline CDR1 and CDR2 sequences are SNHLY and FYNNEI. The CDR3 sequence is 14 residues long. The V segment lost 7 bases and the J segment 3 bases; nucleotides outside the gene matches: 7.

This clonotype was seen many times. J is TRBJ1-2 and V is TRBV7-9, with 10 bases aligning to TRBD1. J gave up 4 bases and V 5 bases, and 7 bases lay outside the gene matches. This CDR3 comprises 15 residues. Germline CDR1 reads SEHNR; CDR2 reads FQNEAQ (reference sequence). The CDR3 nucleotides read TGTGCCAGCAGCCCGGACAGGGGGGGGACCTATGGCTACACCTTC. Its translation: CASSPDRGGTYGYTF. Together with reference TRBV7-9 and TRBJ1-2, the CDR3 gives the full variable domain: DTGVSQNPRHKITKRGQNVTFRCDPISEHNRLYWYRQTLGQGPEFLTYFQNEAQLEKSRLLSDRFSAERPKGSFSTLEIQRTEQGDSAMYLCASSPDRGGTYGYTFGSGTRLTVV.

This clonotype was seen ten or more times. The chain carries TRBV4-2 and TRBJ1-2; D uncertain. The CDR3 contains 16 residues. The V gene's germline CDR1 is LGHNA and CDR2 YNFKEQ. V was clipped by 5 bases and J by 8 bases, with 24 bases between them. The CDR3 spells CASSSYFLLQEWGYTF. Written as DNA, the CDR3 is TGTGCCAGCAGCTCATACTTCCTCCTTCAAGAATGGGGCTACACCTTC.

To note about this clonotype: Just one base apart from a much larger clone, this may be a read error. CDR3 residues: CASPQQGSYEQYF. CDR3 bases: TGTGCCAGCCCACAACAGGGCTCCTACGAGCAGTACTTC. The chain employs TRBV18 and TRBJ2-7; a possible D gene is TRBD1 (6 bases). This CDR3 comprises 13 residues. Trimming cost V 8 bases and J 0 bases, with 11 bases left between them. The V gene's germline CDR1 is KGHSH and CDR2 LQKENI. The full variable domain, with the rest looked up from reference TRBV18 and TRBJ2-7, is NAGVMQNPRHLVRRRGQEARLRCSPMKGHSHVYWYRQLPEEGLKFMVYLQKENIIDESGMPKERFSAEFPKEGPSILRIQQVVRGDSAAYFCASPQQGSYEQYFGPGTRLTVT.

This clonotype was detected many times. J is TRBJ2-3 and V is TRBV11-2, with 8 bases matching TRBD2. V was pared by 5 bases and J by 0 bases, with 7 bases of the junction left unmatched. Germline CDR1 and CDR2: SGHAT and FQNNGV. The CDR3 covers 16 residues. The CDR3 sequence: CASSLLSGASTDTQYF. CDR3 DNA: TGTGCCAGCAGCCTACTTAGCGGGGCGAGCACAGATACGCAGTATTTT.

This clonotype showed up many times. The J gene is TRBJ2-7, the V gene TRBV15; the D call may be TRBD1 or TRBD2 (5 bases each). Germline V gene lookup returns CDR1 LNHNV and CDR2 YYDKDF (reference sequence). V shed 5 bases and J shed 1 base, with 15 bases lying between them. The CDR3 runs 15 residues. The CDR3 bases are TGTGCCACCAGCCGACCGGGACGGGCATCCTACGAGCAGTACTTC. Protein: CATSRPGRASYEQYF. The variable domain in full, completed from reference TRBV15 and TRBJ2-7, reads DAMVIQNPRYQVTQFGKPVTLSCSQTLNHNVMYWYQQKSSQAPKLLFHYYDKDFNNEADTPDNFQSRRPNTSFCFLDIRSPGLGDTAMYLCATSRPGRASYEQYFGPGTRLTVT.

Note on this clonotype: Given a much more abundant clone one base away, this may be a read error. CDR3 loop: CASSIVAGNYGQYF. The CDR3 nucleotides are TGTGCCAGTAGTATAGTGGCGGGAAACTACGGGCAGTACTTC. This rearrangement joins TRBV19 to TRBJ2-7, with D possibly being TRBD2 (6 bases). The CDR3 has 14 residues. The germline CDR1 and CDR2 sequences are LNHDA and SQIVND (reference sequence). Complete variable domain (other parts from reference TRBV19 and TRBJ2-7): DGGITQSPKYLFRKEGQNVTLSCEQNLNHDAMYWYRQDPGQGLRLIYYSQIVNDFQKGDIAEGYSVSREKKESFPLTVTSAQKNPTAFYLCASSIVAGNYGQYFGPGTRLTVT.

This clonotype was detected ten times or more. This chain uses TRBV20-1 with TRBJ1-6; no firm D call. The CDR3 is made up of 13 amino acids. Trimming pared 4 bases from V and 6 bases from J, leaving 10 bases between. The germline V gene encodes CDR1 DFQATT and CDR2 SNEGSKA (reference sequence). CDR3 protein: CSAIAEPNSPLHF. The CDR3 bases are TGCAGTGCTATCGCAGAACCTAATTCACCCCTCCACTTT.

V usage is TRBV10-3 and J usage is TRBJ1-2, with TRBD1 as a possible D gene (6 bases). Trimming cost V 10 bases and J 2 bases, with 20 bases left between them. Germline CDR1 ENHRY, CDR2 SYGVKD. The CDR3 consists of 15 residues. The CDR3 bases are TGTGCCACCACCGGAGGGACAATGGCGAACTATGGCTACACCTTC. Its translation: CATTGGTMANYGYTF.

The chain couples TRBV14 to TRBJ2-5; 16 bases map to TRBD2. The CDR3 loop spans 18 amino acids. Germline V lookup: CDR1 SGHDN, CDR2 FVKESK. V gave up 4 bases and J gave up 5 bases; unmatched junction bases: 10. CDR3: CASSPGLAGGPNQETQYF. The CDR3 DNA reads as TGTGCCAGCAGCCCGGGACTAGCGGGGGGGCCCAATCAGGAGACCCAGTACTTC. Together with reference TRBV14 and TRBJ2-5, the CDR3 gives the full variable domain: EAGVTQFPSHSVIEKGQTVTLRCDPISGHDNLYWYRRVMGKEIKFLLHFVKESKQDESGMPNNRFLAERTGGTYSTLKVQPAELEDSGVYFCASSPGLAGGPNQETQYFGPGTRLLVL.

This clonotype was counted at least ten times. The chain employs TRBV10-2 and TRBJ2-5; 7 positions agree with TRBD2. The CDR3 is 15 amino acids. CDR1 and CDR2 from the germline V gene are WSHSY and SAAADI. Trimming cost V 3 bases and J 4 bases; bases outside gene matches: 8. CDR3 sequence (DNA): TGCGCCAGCAGTGACGATGGACTAGTAGGAGAGACCCAGTACTTC. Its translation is CASSDDGLVGETQYF.

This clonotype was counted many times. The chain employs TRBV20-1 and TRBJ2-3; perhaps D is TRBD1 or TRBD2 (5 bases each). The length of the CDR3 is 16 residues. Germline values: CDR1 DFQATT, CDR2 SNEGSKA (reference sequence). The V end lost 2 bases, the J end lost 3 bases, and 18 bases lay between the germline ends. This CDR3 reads CSARNPRTGTTDTQYF. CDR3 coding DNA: TGCAGTGCTAGAAATCCACGAACGGGGACGACAGATACGCAGTATTTT.

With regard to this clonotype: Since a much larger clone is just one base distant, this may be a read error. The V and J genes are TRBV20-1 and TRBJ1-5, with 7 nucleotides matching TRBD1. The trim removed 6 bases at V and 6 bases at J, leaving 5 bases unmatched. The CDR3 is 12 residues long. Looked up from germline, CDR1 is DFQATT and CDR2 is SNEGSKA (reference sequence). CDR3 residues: CSAGQLGQPQHF. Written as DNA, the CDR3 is TGCAGTGCGGGACAGTTGGGTCAGCCCCAGCATTTT.